Below are 19 T cell receptor beta chains sequenced from a single sample in a study of breast tumors, draining lymph nodes, adjacent tissues. TCRdb passed the multiplex PCR reads through MiXCR, listing each CDR3 protein once. The table lists some 97,000 distinct CDR3 sequences, 21% of them singletons, with approximately 1.3% in the top ten. Breast cancer patients provided tissue from their axillary draining lymph nodes. The sample consisted of axillary lymph node tissue. Source of these receptors: a female donor with breast cancer. Some clones in this sample may be carry-over from other donors' samples.

This clonotype was seen ten or more times. V is TRBV10-2 and J is TRBJ2-7; D might be TRBD1 or TRBD2, each matching 5 bases. Germline CDR1 and CDR2: WSHSY and SAAADI. This CDR3 has 13 residues. Trimming cost V 4 bases and J 3 bases, with 10 bases left between them. The CDR3, as DNA: TGCGCCAGCAGTGCGGGGCAGGTCTACGAGCAGTACTTC. It yields the protein CASSAGQVYEQYF.

This chain uses TRBV6-5 with TRBJ1-6, with TRBD1 matching over 10 bases. With 0 bases clipped from V and 8 bases from J, the junction kept 4 bases outside the gene matches. CDR1 is MNHEY and CDR2 is SVGAGI in the germline V gene. The CDR3 is 16 residues long. Written as DNA, the CDR3 is TGTGCCAGCAGTTACTCGATGGGACAGGGGTATTCACCCCTCCACTTT. It encodes CASSYSMGQGYSPLHF.

This clonotype was counted ten times or more. The chain couples TRBV14 to TRBJ1-2; possibly TRBD1 for D (5 bases). The CDR3 has 15 residues. V was clipped by 4 bases and J by 7 bases, with 19 bases between them. CDR1 and CDR2 from the germline V gene are SGHDN and FVKESK. CDR3 region: CASSLGQSLRGGYTF. CDR3 in DNA: TGTGCCAGCAGCCTGGGGCAGTCGCTTCGTGGTGGCTACACCTTC.

This clonotype was found many times. J is TRBJ2-1 and V is TRBV7-9, with 7 bases fitting TRBD2. Germline V gene data show CDR1 as SEHNR and CDR2 as FQNEAQ (reference sequence). This CDR3 region has 16 residues. Germline trimming cut 4 bases from V and 0 bases from J; bases unmatched to any gene: 6. This CDR3 is CASSSPLADSYNEQFF. As DNA, the CDR3 is TGTGCCAGCAGCTCCCCCCTAGCGGACTCCTACAATGAGCAGTTCTTC.

This clonotype was found many times. CDR3 in amino acids: CASSGQGYGYTF. Here the CDR3 DNA reads TGTGCCAGCAGTGGACAGGGCTATGGCTACACCTTC. V usage is TRBV2 and J usage is TRBJ1-2; TRBD1 aligns across 7 bases. This CDR3 spans 12 amino acids. V gave up 4 bases and J gave up 4 bases; unmatched junction bases: 0. The germline V gene has CDR1 SNHLY and CDR2 FYNNEI.

To note about this clonotype: One base away lies a much larger clone, so this may be a sequencing read error. The rearrangement links TRBV7-8 to TRBJ1-5; D is uncertain. This CDR3 contains 17 residues. Per the germline V gene, CDR1 is SGHVS and CDR2 is FQNEAQ. V was clipped by 5 bases and J by 5 bases, with 22 bases between them. In DNA form, the CDR3 reads TGTGCCAGCAGCCCGCGCAGGTGGTTAATTGTTGATCAGCCCCAGCATTTT. Translated, it gives CASSPRRWLIVDQPQHF.

In regard to this clonotype: Just one base apart from a much larger clone, this may be a read error. The rearrangement uses TRBV20-1 and TRBJ2-2; tentatively, D is TRBD2 (5 bases). Per the germline V gene, CDR1 is DFQATT and CDR2 is SNEGSKA (reference sequence). The CDR3 runs 14 residues. CDR3 sequence reads: CGASPLPNTGELFF. The CDR3 region has the DNA TGCGGTGCTAGCCCTCTGCCCAACACCGGGGAGCTGTTTTTT.

This clonotype was picked up many times. The chain recombines TRBV19 with TRBJ2-7; a weak D match, TRBD1 (6 bases). V gave up 3 bases and J gave up 2 bases, with 20 bases separating them. The CDR3 length is 17 residues. Germline assignment: CDR1 LNHDA and CDR2 SQIVND (reference sequence). CDR3 amino acids: CASSITAQGMAPYEQYF. The CDR3 DNA reads TGTGCCAGTAGTATCACCGCGCAGGGGATGGCGCCCTACGAGCAGTACTTC.

This clonotype was detected ten times or more. J is TRBJ1-6 and V is TRBV6-6; 10 nucleotides match TRBD1. The CDR3 totals 15 residues. CDR1 is MNHNY and CDR2 is SVGAGI in the germline V gene (reference sequence). The trim removed 6 bases at V and 7 bases at J, leaving 6 bases unmatched. The CDR3 here is CASSLLGQGNSPLHF. CDR3 sequence (DNA): TGTGCCAGCAGCTTACTGGGACAGGGGAATTCACCCCTCCACTTT.

At least ten counts were recorded for this clonotype. The rearrangement uses TRBV24-1 and TRBJ2-5, with D possibly TRBD2 on 6 matching bases. The germline V and J ends were trimmed by 3 bases and 7 bases, with 14 bases remaining between them. This CDR3 spans 14 amino acids. The germline V gene encodes CDR1 KGHDR and CDR2 SFDVKD. CDR3 loop: CATSDPGGSVTQYF. CDR3 DNA: TGTGCCACCAGTGATCCCGGGGGTAGCGTGACCCAGTACTTC.

This clonotype turned up a few times. This chain uses TRBV30 with TRBJ2-4, with 7 bases aligning to TRBD2. The CDR3 has 15 amino acids. The V segment lost 3 bases and the J segment 0 bases; nucleotides outside the gene matches: 5. From germline, CDR1 is GTSNPN and CDR2 SVGIG (reference sequence). The CDR3 region is CAWSEAGLAKNIQYF. The CDR3 nucleotides read TGTGCCTGGAGCGAAGCGGGGCTAGCCAAAAACATTCAGTACTTC.

The CDR3 sequence: CASMKEVNEQFF. CDR3 nucleotides: TGTGCCAGCATGAAGGAGGTGAATGAGCAGTTCTTC. V and J are TRBV6-2 or TRBV6-3 and TRBJ2-1; D possibly corresponds to TRBD2 (5 bases). Trimming removed 7 bases from V and 7 bases from J, with 11 bases in between. From germline, CDR1 is MNHEY and CDR2 SVGEGT. The CDR3 length is 12 residues.

This sequence joins TRBV11-2 and TRBJ2-7, with TRBD2 matching over 8 bases. The CDR3 is made up of 14 amino acids. Trimming cost V 7 bases and J 2 bases; bases outside gene matches: 7. The germline CDR1 and CDR2 sequences are SGHAT and FQNNGV. As DNA, the CDR3 is TGTGCCAGCACCCGCGGGGGGCAGGCCTACGAGCAGTACTTC. Encoded protein: CASTRGGQAYEQYF.

This clonotype was seen ten or more times. This sequence joins TRBV5-4 and TRBJ2-2; TRBD1 aligns across 7 bases. Looked up from germline, CDR1 is SGHNT and CDR2 is YYREEE (reference sequence). V gave up 2 bases and J gave up 5 bases; unmatched junction bases: 6. There are 15 residues in the CDR3. The CDR3 here is CASSFQGVWTGELFF. The CDR3 DNA follows: TGTGCCAGCAGCTTTCAGGGGGTGTGGACCGGGGAGCTGTTTTTT.

The chain couples TRBV27 to TRBJ1-2; D might be TRBD1 (6 bases). Per germline, CDR1 MNHEY and CDR2 SMNVEV (reference sequence). This CDR3 is built from 16 residues. Trimming removed 3 bases at V and 7 bases at J, with 21 bases between. The CDR3 loop reads CASSFGLDSFTLGYTF. For the CDR3, the DNA is TGTGCCAGCAGTTTCGGACTGGACAGTTTTACGCTTGGCTACACCTTC.

V is TRBV6-5 and J is TRBJ2-1; 9 bases line up with TRBD2. Germline V gene data show CDR1 as MNHEY and CDR2 as SVGAGI. CDR3 size: 18 residues. With V trimmed by 0 bases and J by 0 bases, 6 bases remained unmatched. The CDR3, as DNA: TGTGCCAGCAGTTACTCGAGCGGGACTAGCTTCTCCTACAATGAGCAGTTCTTC. It is translated as CASSYSSGTSFSYNEQFF.

This clonotype came up many times. V is TRBV20-1 and J is TRBJ1-2; TRBD1 aligns across 8 bases. Trimming cost V 3 bases and J 4 bases; bases outside gene matches: 10. Germline V gives CDR1 DFQATT, CDR2 SNEGSKA (reference sequence). The CDR3 totals 15 residues. The CDR3 is CSAREGTGLGYGYTF. The CDR3 DNA follows: TGCAGTGCTAGGGAAGGGACAGGACTAGGCTATGGCTACACCTTC.

The chain links TRBV5-5 to TRBJ2-4; TRBD2 might be the D (6 bases). The V gene's germline CDR1 is SGHKS and CDR2 YYEKEE (reference sequence). The CDR3 is 16 amino acids. Trimming stripped 4 bases from V and 7 bases from J, with 21 bases between. The CDR3 coding sequence is TGTGCCAGCAGCGTAGCCCCGGTTTGGGGGGAGAACATTCAGTACTTC. Translation: CASSVAPVWGENIQYF.

This clonotype was seen at least ten times. The gene calls are TRBV28 and TRBJ1-6, with a weak D call TRBD1 (6 bases). This CDR3 is 13 amino acids long. Between the trimmed V and J ends, which lost 4 bases and 10 bases, there was a span of 11 bases. CDR1 and CDR2 from the germline V gene are MDHEN and SYDVKM. CDR3 amino acids: CASSSTGWSPLHF. CDR3 sequence (DNA): TGTGCCAGCAGTTCCACAGGGTGGTCACCCCTCCACTTT.